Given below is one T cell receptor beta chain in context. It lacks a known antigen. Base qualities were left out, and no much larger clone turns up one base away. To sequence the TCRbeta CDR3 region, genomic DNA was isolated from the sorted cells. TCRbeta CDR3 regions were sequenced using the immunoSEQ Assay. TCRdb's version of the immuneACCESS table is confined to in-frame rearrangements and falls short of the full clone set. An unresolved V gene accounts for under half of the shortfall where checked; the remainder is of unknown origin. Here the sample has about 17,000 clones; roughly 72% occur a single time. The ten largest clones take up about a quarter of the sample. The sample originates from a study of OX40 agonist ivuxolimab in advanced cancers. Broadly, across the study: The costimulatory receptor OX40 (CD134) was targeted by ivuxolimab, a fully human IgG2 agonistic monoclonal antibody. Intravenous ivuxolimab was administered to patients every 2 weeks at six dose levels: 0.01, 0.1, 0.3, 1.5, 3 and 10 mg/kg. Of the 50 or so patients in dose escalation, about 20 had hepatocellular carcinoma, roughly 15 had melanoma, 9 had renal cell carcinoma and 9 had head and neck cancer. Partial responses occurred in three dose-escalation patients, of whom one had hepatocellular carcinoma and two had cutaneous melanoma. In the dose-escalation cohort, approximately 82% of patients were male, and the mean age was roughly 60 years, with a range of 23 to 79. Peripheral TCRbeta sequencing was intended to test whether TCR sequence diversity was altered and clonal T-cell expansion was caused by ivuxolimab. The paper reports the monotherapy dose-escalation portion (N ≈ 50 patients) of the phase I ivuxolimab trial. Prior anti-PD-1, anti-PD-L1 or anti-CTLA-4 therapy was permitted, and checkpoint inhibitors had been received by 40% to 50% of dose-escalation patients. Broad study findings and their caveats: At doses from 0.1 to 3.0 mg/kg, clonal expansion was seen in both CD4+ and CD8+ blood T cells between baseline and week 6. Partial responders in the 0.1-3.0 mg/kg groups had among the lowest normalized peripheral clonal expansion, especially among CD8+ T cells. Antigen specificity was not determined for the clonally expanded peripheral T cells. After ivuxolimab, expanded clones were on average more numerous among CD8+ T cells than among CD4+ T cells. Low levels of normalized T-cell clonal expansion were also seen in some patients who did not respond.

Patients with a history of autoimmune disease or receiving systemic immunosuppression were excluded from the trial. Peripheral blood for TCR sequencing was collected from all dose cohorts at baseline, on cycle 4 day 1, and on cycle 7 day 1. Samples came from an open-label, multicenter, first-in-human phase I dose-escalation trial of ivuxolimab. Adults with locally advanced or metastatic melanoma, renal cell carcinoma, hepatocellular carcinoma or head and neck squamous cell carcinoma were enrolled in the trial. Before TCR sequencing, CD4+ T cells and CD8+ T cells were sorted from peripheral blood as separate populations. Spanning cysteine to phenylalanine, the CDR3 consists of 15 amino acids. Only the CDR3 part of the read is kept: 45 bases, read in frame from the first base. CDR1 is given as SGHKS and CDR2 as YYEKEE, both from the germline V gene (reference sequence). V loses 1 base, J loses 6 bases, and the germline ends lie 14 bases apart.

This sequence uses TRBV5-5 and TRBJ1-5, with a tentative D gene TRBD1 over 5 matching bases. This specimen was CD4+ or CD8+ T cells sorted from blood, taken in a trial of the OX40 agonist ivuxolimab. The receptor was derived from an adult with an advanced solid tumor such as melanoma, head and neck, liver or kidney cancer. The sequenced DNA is TGTGCCAGCAGCTTGTTTCAGGGAGAGGGTCAGCCCCAGCATTTT. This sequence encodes CASSLFQGEGQPQHF.